This T cell receptor (beta chain) was sequenced for a study of blood T cell repertoires in COVID-19. As for the study in general: Acute and convalescent COVID-19 specimens originated in the United States, Italy and Spain. Sample material is recorded as cDNA or gDNA derived from T cells, B-cell-depleted T cells, or PBMCs.

Those enrolled in Seattle joined during active infection and were followed longitudinally afterward. The CDR3 runs to 13 residues. The V and J ends lost 5 bases and 1 base respectively, with 8 bases between them. Authors' methods: It was from reference gene primer amplification that nucleated cell counts were estimated. The table came from immunoSEQ multiplex PCR; TCRdb's copy has only in-frame clones and leaves some out. The V and J calls and clone size are taken from that table; D and trimming were inferred from the DNA. Of fewer than 150,000 clones in the sample, approximately 89% were seen once. The receptor was isolated from a woman in her fifties or sixties with COVID-19, enrolled during active disease. Sequences were obtained from peripheral blood. The chain couples TRBV12-3 or TRBV12-4 to TRBJ1-1; possible D gene TRBD1, 6 bases. CDR3 in amino acids: CASSVQGNTEAFF. The DNA of the CDR3 is TGTGCCAGCAGTGTACAGGGGAACACTGAAGCTTTCTTT.